These 11 T cell receptor beta chains originate from one sample sequenced in a study of blood T cell repertoires in COVID-19. Some clones are missing from TCRdb's copy, which holds only in-frame ones; the method was immunoSEQ multiplex PCR. The sample records more than 85,000 clones, more than 90% being singletons. The specimen sequenced was peripheral blood. These receptors were taken from a man in his 70s with acute or convalescent COVID-19.

This chain links TRBV5-5 with TRBJ1-2; tentative D call: TRBD1 (6 bases). The CDR3 consists of 14 residues. CDR1 is SGHKS and CDR2 is YYEKEE in the germline V gene (reference sequence). Trimming stripped 4 bases from V and 5 bases from J, with 15 bases between. The CDR3 nucleotides are TGTGCCAGCAGCCGACTAGGGGGGGAGTATGGCTACACCTTC. This sequence encodes CASSRLGGEYGYTF. Together with reference TRBV5-5 and TRBJ1-2, the CDR3 gives the full variable domain: DAGVTQSPTHLIKTRGQQVTLRCSPISGHKSVSWYQQVLGQGPQFIFQYYEKEERGRGNFPDRFSARQFPNYSSELNVNALLLGDSALYLCASSRLGGEYGYTFGSGTRLTVV.

The gene calls are TRBV7-2 and TRBJ2-5, with unresolved D. Trimming took 6 bases from V and 5 from J, leaving 7 bases between them. The CDR3 covers 11 residues. The germline V gene has CDR1 SGHTA and CDR2 FQGNSA. The CDR3 spells CASRIGETQYF. The DNA for the CDR3 is TGTGCCAGCAGGATCGGGGAGACCCAGTACTTC.

The V call is TRBV5-1, the J call TRBJ2-7, with 9 bases identical to TRBD1. Germline loops: CDR1 SGHRS, CDR2 YFSETQ. The trim removed 0 bases at V and 3 bases at J, leaving 7 bases unmatched. The CDR3 covers 16 residues. The CDR3 region is CASSLASGTGSYEQYF. For the CDR3, the DNA is TGCGCCAGCAGCTTGGCCAGCGGGACAGGGAGCTACGAGCAGTACTTC. The full variable domain, rest sourced from reference TRBV5-1 and TRBJ2-7, is KAGVTQTPRYLIKTRGQQVTLSCSPISGHRSVSWYQQTPGQGLQFLFEYFSETQRNKGNFPGRFSGRQFSNSRSEMNVSTLELGDSALYLCASSLASGTGSYEQYFGPGTRLTVT.

The V and J genes are TRBV5-4 and TRBJ1-2, with 7 bases lining up with TRBD1. Germline V lookup: CDR1 SGHNT, CDR2 YYREEE (reference sequence). The CDR3 contains 17 residues. V was pared by 4 bases and J by 8 bases, with 20 bases of the junction left unmatched. In DNA, the CDR3 is TGTGCCAGCAGCGCTCCGGGACAGATCTATTCAGGCGACGGCTACACCTTC. Its translation is CASSAPGQIYSGDGYTF.

The chain has TRBV7-9 and TRBJ2-1; D may be TRBD1 (6 bases). V lost 1 base, J lost 0 bases, and 7 bases lay in between. Germline V gives CDR1 SEHNR, CDR2 FQNEAQ (reference sequence). This CDR3 region has 15 residues. The CDR3 loop is CASSLGQASYNEQFF. CDR3 nucleotide sequence: TGTGCCAGCAGCTTAGGACAGGCCTCCTACAATGAGCAGTTCTTC.

V usage is TRBV5-1 and J usage is TRBJ2-7; TRBD2 might be the D (5 bases). Germline CDR1 and CDR2: SGHRS and YFSETQ. The CDR3 has 13 residues. The germline V and J ends were trimmed by 4 bases and 4 bases, with 12 bases remaining between them. In nucleotides, the CDR3 is TGCGCCAGCAGCGATAGCGTCGGGTACGAGCAGTACTTC. Protein sequence: CASSDSVGYEQYF.

V is TRBV18 and J is TRBJ1-1; D unresolved. The germline V gene encodes CDR1 KGHSH and CDR2 LQKENI. V lost 6 bases and J 4 bases, leaving 18 bases between the germline ends. The CDR3 sequence is 15 residues long. The DNA of the CDR3 is TGTGCCAGCTCTCCTGTTGAGGGAGGAGGCACTGAAGCTTTCTTT. It yields the protein CASSPVEGGGTEAFF.

The chain is built from TRBV5-5 and TRBJ2-3, with 10 bases fitting TRBD2. Germline CDR1 and CDR2: SGHKS and YYEKEE (reference sequence). V shed 4 bases and J 2 bases; nucleotides not matched to a gene: 4. The CDR3 sequence is 15 residues long. In DNA, the CDR3 is TGTGCCAGCAGCACCGGGACTAGCGTCACAGATACGCAGTATTTT. Its translation: CASSTGTSVTDTQYF.

The gene calls are TRBV19 and TRBJ1-1, with a possible D match to TRBD1 (6 bases). The germline CDR1 and CDR2 sequences are LNHDA and SQIVND (reference sequence). V lost 5 bases and J 6 bases, leaving 10 bases between the germline ends. The CDR3 loop spans 12 amino acids. CDR3: CASSSGTPEAFF. In DNA form, the CDR3 reads TGTGCCAGTAGTTCCGGGACACCTGAAGCTTTCTTT.

J is TRBJ2-7 and V is TRBV4-2, with 12 bases aligning to TRBD2. The CDR3 has 17 amino acids. J was trimmed by 5 bases and V by 3 bases; bases with no gene match: 11. The germline V gene encodes CDR1 LGHNA and CDR2 YNFKEQ. The CDR3 is CASSHRTSGIFNNEQYF. The CDR3 nucleotides are TGTGCCAGCAGCCACCGGACTAGCGGGATCTTCAACAACGAGCAGTACTTC.

This clone turned up a few times. This sequence joins TRBV2 and TRBJ2-7; no clear D gene. V was trimmed by 11 bases and J by 1 base, leaving 15 bases between them. Germline CDR1 reads SNHLY; CDR2 reads FYNNEI. The CDR3 runs to 13 residues. This chain's CDR3 is CADSPWQSYEQYF. For the CDR3, the DNA is TGTGCCGACTCCCCCTGGCAGTCCTACGAGCAGTACTTC.